The clone carrying this TCR beta chain was recorded a few times. This sample was taken from a study of patients and donors after allogeneic stem cell transplantation. TCRdb reprocessed the RT-PCR reads with MiXCR, giving one entry per CDR3 protein. Of 920,000 or so distinct CDR3 sequences listed, under 20% are singletons. The CDR3 consists of 13 residues. The V gene lost 5 bases and the J gene lost 7 bases, with 12 bases spanning the gap. CDR1 and CDR2 from the germline V gene are SGHTA and FQGNSA. Material: blood, either unsorted or a sorted T cell fraction (not recorded which). The sequence came from a human donor who was either an allogeneic HSCT recipient or a stem cell or donor lymphocyte infusion donor (not recorded which). It is not recorded whose cells these are; they may come from a transplant donor. The genes are TRBV7-2 and TRBJ2-1; D might be TRBD1 or TRBD2, each matching 5 bases. In DNA, the CDR3 is TGTGCCAGCAGCCCGTGGGGGAATAATGAGCAGTTCTTC. Translated, it gives CASSPWGNNEQFF.